This T cell receptor (beta chain) comes out of a study of Graves' ophthalmopathy and Graves' hyperthyroidism (dated by TCRdb to the late 2010s). About the full investigation: Peripheral blood was collected at initial diagnosis, prior to any treatment. The study used signatures of the TCR beta repertoire to tell Graves' ophthalmopathy apart from Graves' hyperthyroidism and to predict which patients would progress to ophthalmopathy. In total, 135 blood samples were TCR-sequenced: 43 ophthalmopathy, some 75 hyperthyroidism and about 17 hyperthyroidism-to-ophthalmopathy patients. To explore V-J signatures distinguishing ophthalmopathy from hyperthyroidism, a discovery set of some 100 patients (roughly 45 ophthalmopathy, 57 stable hyperthyroidism) was enrolled. For independent validation, a separate cohort was made up of around 19 hyperthyroidism patients plus 17 patients who later progressed from hyperthyroidism to ophthalmopathy. In five to seven hyperthyroidism patients, T-cell repertoires of thyroid tissue and blood were compared. Following sample collection, hyperthyroidism patients were given methimazole at a starting dose of 30 mg daily, and ophthalmopathy patients were given high-dose intravenous methylprednisolone. Paper-wide results and their limitations: No statistical method was used to set the sample size in advance, and the investigators knew which group each participant was assigned to. In validation, the model predicted ophthalmopathy progression with less than 71% sensitivity and 72.22% specificity; around twelve predicted patients were CT-confirmed with GO in a median of around 6 months. Most expanded thyroid clonotypes with a frequency above 0.001 also appeared in blood, which suggests that blood repertoires may reflect the immune response in the thyroid. The 13-signature model separated ophthalmopathy from stable hyperthyroidism with roughly 89% sensitivity and approximately 81% specificity in cross-validation, and 80%/75% in the test set.

For this chain, trimming is 6 bases at the V end and 6 bases at the J end, and the number of junction bases without a gene match is 14. The germline V gene (reference sequence) supplies CDR1 DFQATT and CDR2 SNEGSKA. From the cysteine up to the phenylalanine, the CDR3 has a length of 15 residues. Just the 45-base CDR3 DNA is kept, in frame starting at base 1. This clonotype was found many times. Its antigen has not been determined. Base qualities are not at hand, and no much larger clone is one base apart. TCR beta CDR3 regions were amplified from RNA transcripts for repertoire sequencing. The first round of RT-PCR was done with HTBI primers and the Qiagen OneStep RT-PCR kit, and was followed by a second round of multiplex PCR, then size selection and purification. Libraries were sequenced paired-end with 100 bp reads on an Illumina HiSeq2000. Turning to the authors' computational methods: SOAPnuke was used to process the reads, throwing out any read that had adapters, had uncalled bases, had a mean Phred below 15, or lacked an exact constant-primer or identifier match. High-quality paired reads were merged with COPE v1.2.5. Clonotypes were defined as unique nucleotide sequences and were aligned to IMGT TRB V, D and J references using MiTCR v1.1. Only V-J combinations with frequency above 0.0001 were analysed, covering approximately 99% of repertoires. For each V-J combination, a TCR clonal expansion and chaos score was defined as F50 clonal expansion divided by the chaos observed in the TCRdist matrix. Welch's t-statistics and random forest were used to reduce the features to 10 to 15 V-J combinations, which were then used as input to a naive Bayes classifier. The similarity between thyroid and blood repertoires was quantified using the Morisita-Horn index. TCRdb applied fastp at Q25 and MiXCR to the public reads, then kept only in-frame beta chains. Here each entry gathers all rows of one CDR3 protein and keeps the most common genes and DNA. The V and J calls and clone size are TCRdb's, not the authors'. Here the sample has about 370,000 distinct CDR3 sequences; roughly a sixth occur a single time. The top ten constitute around 2.4% of the sample.

Hyperthyroidism was considered stable if no progression to ophthalmopathy occurred within 18 months of follow-up. Patients with hyperthyroidism were aged 18 to 65 years, had been newly diagnosed, and had a disease duration of less than 2 months. Patients with other autoimmune diseases, uncontrolled infections, pregnancy or lactation were excluded. Clinical symptoms, serum thyroxine, TRAb, thyroid ultrasound and orbital computed tomography were used for diagnosis. PBMCs were isolated from approximately 10 ml of fresh peripheral blood by Ficoll-Paque density gradient centrifugation. Trizol reagent was used to extract the total RNA, and its quality was then checked on an Agilent 2100 Bioanalyzer.

The chain couples TRBV20-1 to TRBJ2-7; TRBD2 lines up with 10 middle nucleotides. This clonotype originated in an adult woman with stable Graves' hyperthyroidism. The sample was peripheral blood. The DNA sequence is given as TGCAGTGCCCCAACTAGCGGGAAAGGGATGGCCGAGCAGTACTTC. This gives the protein CSAPTSGKGMAEQYF.